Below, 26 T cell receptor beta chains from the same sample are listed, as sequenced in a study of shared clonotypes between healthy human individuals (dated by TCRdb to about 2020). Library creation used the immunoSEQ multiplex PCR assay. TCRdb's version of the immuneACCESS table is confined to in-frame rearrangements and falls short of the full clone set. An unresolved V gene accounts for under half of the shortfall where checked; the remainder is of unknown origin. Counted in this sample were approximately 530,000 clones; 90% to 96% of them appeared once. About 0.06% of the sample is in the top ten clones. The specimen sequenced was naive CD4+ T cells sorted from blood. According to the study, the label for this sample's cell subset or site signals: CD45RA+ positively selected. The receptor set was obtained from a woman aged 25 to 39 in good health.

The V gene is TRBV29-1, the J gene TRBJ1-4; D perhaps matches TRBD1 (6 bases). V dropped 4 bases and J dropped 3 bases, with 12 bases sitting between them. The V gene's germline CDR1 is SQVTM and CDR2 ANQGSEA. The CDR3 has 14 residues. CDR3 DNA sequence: TGCAGCGTTGCCAGGGAGGGGGCTAATGAAAAACTGTTTTTT. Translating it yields CSVAREGANEKLFF.

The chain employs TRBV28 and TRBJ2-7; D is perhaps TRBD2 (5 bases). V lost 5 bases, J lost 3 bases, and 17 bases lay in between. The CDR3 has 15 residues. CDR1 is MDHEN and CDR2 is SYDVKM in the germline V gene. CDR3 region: CASSTLGASGYEQYF. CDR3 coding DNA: TGTGCCAGCAGTACACTAGGAGCTTCGGGCTACGAGCAGTACTTC.

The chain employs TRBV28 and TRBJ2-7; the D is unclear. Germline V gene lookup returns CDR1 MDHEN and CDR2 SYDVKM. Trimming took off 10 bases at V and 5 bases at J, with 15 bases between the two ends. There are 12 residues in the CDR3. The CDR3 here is CATDIPGNEQYF. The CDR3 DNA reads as TGTGCCACCGACATCCCGGGCAACGAGCAGTACTTC.

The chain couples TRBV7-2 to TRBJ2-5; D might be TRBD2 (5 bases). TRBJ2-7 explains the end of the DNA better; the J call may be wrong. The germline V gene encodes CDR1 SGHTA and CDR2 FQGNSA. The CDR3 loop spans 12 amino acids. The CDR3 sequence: CASSKTIYEQYF. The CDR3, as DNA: TGTGCCAGCAGCAAGACTATCTACGAGCAGTACTTC.

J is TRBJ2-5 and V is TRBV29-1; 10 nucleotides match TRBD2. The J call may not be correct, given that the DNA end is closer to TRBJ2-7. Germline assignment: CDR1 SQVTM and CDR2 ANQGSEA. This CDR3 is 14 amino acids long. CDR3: CSVVVGLAVYEQYF. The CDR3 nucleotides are TGCAGCGTTGTCGTCGGACTAGCGGTCTACGAGCAGTACTTC.

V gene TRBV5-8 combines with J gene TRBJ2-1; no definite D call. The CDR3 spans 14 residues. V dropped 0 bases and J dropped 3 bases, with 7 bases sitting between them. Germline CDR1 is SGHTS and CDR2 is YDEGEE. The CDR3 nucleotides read TGTGCCAGCAGCTTGGTGGTCAGCTACAATGAGCAGTTCTTC. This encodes CASSLVVSYNEQFF.

CDR3 amino acids: CASSPPLGGSISYEQYF. In DNA, the CDR3 is TGTGCCAGCTCACCACCGTTGGGGGGGTCGATTAGCTACGAGCAGTACTTC. V and J are TRBV18 and TRBJ2-7; 7 nucleotides match TRBD2. This CDR3 region has 17 residues. V lost 0 bases to trimming and J lost 3 bases; unmatched junction nucleotides: 11. The V gene's germline CDR1 is KGHSH and CDR2 LQKENI.

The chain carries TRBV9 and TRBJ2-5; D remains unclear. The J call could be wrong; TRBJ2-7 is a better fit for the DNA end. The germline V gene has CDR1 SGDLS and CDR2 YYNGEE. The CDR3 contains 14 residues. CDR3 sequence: CASSVRPASYEQYF. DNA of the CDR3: TGTGCCAGCAGCGTACGCCCTGCCTCCTACGAGCAGTACTTC.

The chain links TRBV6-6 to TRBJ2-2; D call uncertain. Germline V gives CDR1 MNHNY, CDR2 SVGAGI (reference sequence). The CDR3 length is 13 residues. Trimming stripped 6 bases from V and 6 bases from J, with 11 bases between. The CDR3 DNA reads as TGTGCCAGCAGGGGATTTGTACCCGGGGAGCTGTTTTTT. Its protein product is CASRGFVPGELFF.

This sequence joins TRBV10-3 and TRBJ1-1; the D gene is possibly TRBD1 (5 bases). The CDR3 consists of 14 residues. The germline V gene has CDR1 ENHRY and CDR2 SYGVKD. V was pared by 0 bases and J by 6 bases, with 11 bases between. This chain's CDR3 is CAISESGGFAEAFF. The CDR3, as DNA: TGTGCCATCAGTGAGTCGGGGGGTTTCGCTGAAGCTTTCTTT.

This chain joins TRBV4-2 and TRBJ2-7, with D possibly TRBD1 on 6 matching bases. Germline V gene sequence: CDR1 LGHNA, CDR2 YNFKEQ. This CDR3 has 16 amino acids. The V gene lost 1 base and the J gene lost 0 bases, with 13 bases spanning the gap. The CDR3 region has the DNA TGTGCCAGCAGCCAAGGAATCGGGACAAACTCCTACGAGCAGTACTTC. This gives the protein CASSQGIGTNSYEQYF.

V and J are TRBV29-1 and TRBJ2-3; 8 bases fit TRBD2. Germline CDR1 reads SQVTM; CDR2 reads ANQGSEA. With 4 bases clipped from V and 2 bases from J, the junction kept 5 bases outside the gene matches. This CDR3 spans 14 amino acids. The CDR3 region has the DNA TGCAGCGTTGGGGGACTAGTGAACACAGATACGCAGTATTTT. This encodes CSVGGLVNTDTQYF.

The CDR3 nucleotides are TGTGCCAGCAGTCCGGGCGAACTGGGGGGTACGCAGTATTTT. This codes for CASSPGELGGTQYF. The chain joins TRBV6-4 to TRBJ2-3, with D maybe TRBD2 (6 bases). The germline V and J ends were trimmed by 5 bases and 8 bases, with 17 bases remaining between them. Germline V gene sequence: CDR1 MRHNA, CDR2 SNTAGT. The CDR3 has 14 amino acids.

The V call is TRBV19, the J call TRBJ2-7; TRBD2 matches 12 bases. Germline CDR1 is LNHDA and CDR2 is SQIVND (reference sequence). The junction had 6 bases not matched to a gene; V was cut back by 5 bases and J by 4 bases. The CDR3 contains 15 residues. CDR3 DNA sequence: TGTGCCAGTAGTTTACCGGGACTAGCGGGTTACGAGCAGTACTTC. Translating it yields CASSLPGLAGYEQYF.

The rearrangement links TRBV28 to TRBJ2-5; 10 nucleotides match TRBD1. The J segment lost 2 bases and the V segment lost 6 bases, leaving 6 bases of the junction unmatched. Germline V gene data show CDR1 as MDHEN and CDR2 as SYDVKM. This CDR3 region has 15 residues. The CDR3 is CASSIGTGVQETQYF. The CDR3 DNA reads TGTGCCAGCAGCATCGGGACAGGGGTACAAGAGACCCAGTACTTC.

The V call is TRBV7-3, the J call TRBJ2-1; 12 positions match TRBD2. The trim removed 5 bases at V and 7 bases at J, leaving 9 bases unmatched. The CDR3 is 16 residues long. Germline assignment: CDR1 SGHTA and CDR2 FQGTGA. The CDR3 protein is CASSIAGTSGWNEQFF. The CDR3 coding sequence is TGTGCCAGCAGCATAGCCGGGACTAGCGGGTGGAATGAGCAGTTCTTC.

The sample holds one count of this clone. CDR3 protein: CASSILEGATDTQYF. CDR3 sequence (DNA): TGTGCCAGCAGCATACTAGAAGGAGCCACAGATACGCAGTATTTT. The chain employs TRBV9 and TRBJ2-3; the D gene is possibly TRBD2 (5 bases). The CDR3 runs to 15 residues. Trimming cost V 4 bases and J 2 bases, with 14 bases left between them. Germline-derived CDR1 and CDR2 are SGDLS and YYNGEE.

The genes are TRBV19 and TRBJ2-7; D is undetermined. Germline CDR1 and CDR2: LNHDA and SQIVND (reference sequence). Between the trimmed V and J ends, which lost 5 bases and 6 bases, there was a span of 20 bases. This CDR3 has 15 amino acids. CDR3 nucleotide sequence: TGTGCCAGTAGTTGGTCTTCGGCCGAACCCCGCGAGCAGTACTTC. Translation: CASSWSSAEPREQYF.

The CDR3 spells CASSLFEGFDYGYTF. In nucleotides, the CDR3 is TGTGCCAGCAGTTTATTCGAGGGTTTTGACTATGGCTACACCTTC. The chain has TRBV28 and TRBJ1-2, with D unresolved. CDR1 and CDR2 (germline): MDHEN, SYDVKM. The CDR3 has 15 amino acids. Between the trimmed V and J ends, which lost 1 base and 3 bases, there was a span of 12 bases.

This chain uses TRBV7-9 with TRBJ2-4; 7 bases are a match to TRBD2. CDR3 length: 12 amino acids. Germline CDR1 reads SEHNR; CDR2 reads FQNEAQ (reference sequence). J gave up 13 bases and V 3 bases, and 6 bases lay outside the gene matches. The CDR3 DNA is TGTGCCAGCAGCTTGCGAGCGGGACCCCAGTACTTC. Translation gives CASSLRAGPQYF.

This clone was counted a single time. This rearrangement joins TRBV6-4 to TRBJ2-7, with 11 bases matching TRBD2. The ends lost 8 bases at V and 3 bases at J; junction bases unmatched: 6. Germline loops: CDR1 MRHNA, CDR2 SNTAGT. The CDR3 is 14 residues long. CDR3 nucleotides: TGTGCCAGCCTCCTAGCGGGAGGACTCTACGAGCAGTACTTC. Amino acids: CASLLAGGLYEQYF.

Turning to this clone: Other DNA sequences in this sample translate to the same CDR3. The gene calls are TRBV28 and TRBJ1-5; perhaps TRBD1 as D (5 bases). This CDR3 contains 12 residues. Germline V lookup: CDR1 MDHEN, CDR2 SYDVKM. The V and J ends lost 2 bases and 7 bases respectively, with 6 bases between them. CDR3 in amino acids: CASSLRGQPQHF. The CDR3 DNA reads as TGTGCCAGCAGTTTACGGGGCCAGCCCCAGCATTTT.

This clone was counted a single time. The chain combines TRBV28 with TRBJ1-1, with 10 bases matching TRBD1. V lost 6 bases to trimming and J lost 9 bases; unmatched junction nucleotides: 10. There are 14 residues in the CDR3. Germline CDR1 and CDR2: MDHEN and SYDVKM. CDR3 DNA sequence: TGTGCCAGCAGCCCTACGGGACAGGGGATGAAAGCTTTCTTT. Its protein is CASSPTGQGMKAFF.

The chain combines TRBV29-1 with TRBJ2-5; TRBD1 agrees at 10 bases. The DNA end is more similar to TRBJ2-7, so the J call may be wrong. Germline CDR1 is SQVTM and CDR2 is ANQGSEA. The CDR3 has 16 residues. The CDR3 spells CSVQTTGQGWPYEQYF. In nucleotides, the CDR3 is TGCAGCGTTCAAACGACGGGACAGGGGTGGCCCTACGAGCAGTACTTC.

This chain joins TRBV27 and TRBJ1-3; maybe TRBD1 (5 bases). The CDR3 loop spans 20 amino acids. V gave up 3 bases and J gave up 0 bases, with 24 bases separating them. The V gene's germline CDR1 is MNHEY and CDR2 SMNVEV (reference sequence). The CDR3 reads CASSFSPEMGPPSSGNTIYF. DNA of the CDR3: TGTGCCAGCAGTTTCTCACCTGAGATGGGACCGCCAAGCTCTGGAAACACCATATATTTT.

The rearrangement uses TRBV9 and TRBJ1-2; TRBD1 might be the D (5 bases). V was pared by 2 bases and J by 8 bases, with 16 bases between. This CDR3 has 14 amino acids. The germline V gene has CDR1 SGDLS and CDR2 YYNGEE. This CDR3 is CASSVGGSPAGYTF. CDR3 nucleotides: TGTGCCAGCAGCGTCGGGGGGTCCCCCGCGGGCTACACCTTC.